This T cell receptor (beta chain) derives from a study of blood T cell repertoires in COVID-19. Overall study context: Researchers got acute and convalescent COVID-19 samples from the United States, Italy and Spain.

Cohort placement rested on clinical history that participants reported themselves. TCRdb keeps only in-frame clones here, not all; method: immunoSEQ multiplex PCR. The repertoire consists of about 200,000 clones, with around 82% occurring once and the leading ten covering roughly 5%. V shed 2 bases, J shed 2 bases, and the junction held 2 bases outside the gene matches. CDR1 is SGHTA and CDR2 is FQGNSA in the germline V gene. This CDR3 is built from 14 residues. The sequencing input was PBMCs or T cells enriched from blood (not recorded which). This rearrangement joins TRBV7-2 to TRBJ2-5; 7 nucleotides line up with TRBD1. This clonotype originated in a woman aged 55-69 years with acute COVID-19. CDR3 protein: CASSLRQGQETQYF. The CDR3 DNA is TGTGCCAGCAGCTTAAGACAGGGACAAGAGACCCAGTACTTC. Supplemented by reference TRBV7-2 and TRBJ2-5, the full variable domain reads GAGVSQSPSNKVTEKGKDVELRCDPISGHTALYWYRQSLGQGLEFLIYFQGNSAPDKSGLPSDRFSAERTGGSVSTLTIQRTQQEDSAVYLCASSLRQGQETQYFGPGTRLLVL.